The 14 T cell receptor beta chains reported below all come from one sample, sequenced in a study of control samples from healthy donors and cancer patients. Clones were read by immunoSEQ multiplex PCR, and TCRdb kept only the in-frame ones, dropping some. This table has fewer than 20,000 clones, around four fifths appearing once. The sequenced sample consisted of PBMCs. These receptors all stem from a woman aged 70-85 years with lung cancer.

The CDR3 region is CASNPRGGHNSPLHF. The CDR3 DNA reads TGTGCCAGCAACCCAAGAGGGGGCCATAATTCACCCCTCCACTTT. J is TRBJ1-6 and V is TRBV6-5, with 7 bases fitting TRBD1. The CDR3 has 15 amino acids. J lost 5 bases, V lost 7 bases, and 8 bases had no gene match. Germline V gives CDR1 MNHEY, CDR2 SVGAGI.

This clone has just one count. The chain links TRBV7-2 to TRBJ2-1, with D possibly TRBD2 on 6 matching bases. The CDR3 contains 15 residues. Germline V gene lookup returns CDR1 SGHTA and CDR2 FQGNSA. The V end lost 1 base, the J end lost 10 bases, and 17 bases lay between the germline ends. As DNA, the CDR3 is TGTGCCAGCAGCTTAGGGGTAAACGGGGCGGGGGAGCAGTTCTTC. This translates into CASSLGVNGAGEQFF.

The rearrangement links TRBV27 to TRBJ1-1, with 9 positions matching TRBD1. J was trimmed by 8 bases and V by 6 bases; bases with no gene match: 10. Per germline, CDR1 MNHEY and CDR2 SMNVEV (reference sequence). This CDR3 has 14 amino acids. The CDR3 here is CASRFGLDRGEAFF. CDR3 nucleotide sequence: TGTGCCAGCAGGTTCGGGTTGGACAGGGGAGAAGCTTTCTTT.

On this clone itself: An end of the junction does not agree with germline; a read error may underlie this. V gene TRBV30 combines with J gene TRBJ1-2; no firm D call. The CDR3 sequence is 14 residues long. The germline V gene has CDR1 GTSNPN and CDR2 SVGIG (reference sequence). The CDR3 protein is CAWSPQTTSQKAIF. CDR3 bases: TGTGCCTGGAGTCCCCAGACGACATCTCAAAAGGCGATCTTC.

The V gene is TRBV5-1, the J gene TRBJ1-2; 10 bases agree with TRBD1. The CDR3 has 14 amino acids. With V trimmed by 7 bases and J by 3 bases, 6 bases remained unmatched. Germline V gene lookup returns CDR1 SGHRS and CDR2 YFSETQ. The CDR3 nucleotides read TGCGCCAGCCGAAGGACAGGGGGGGACTATGGCTACACCTTC. This sequence encodes CASRRTGGDYGYTF.

This clone was found a few times. The rearrangement uses TRBV28 and TRBJ2-4; TRBD2 is a possible D gene (6 bases). V lost 6 bases, J lost 0 bases, and 15 bases lay in between. Germline values: CDR1 MDHEN, CDR2 SYDVKM. The CDR3 runs 16 residues. Written as DNA, the CDR3 is TGTGCCAGCAGCCAGACTAGGACTCTAGCCAAAAACATTCAGTACTTC. The encoded protein is CASSQTRTLAKNIQYF.

The chain uses TRBV6-5 and TRBJ2-2, with D hard to call. Germline-derived CDR1 and CDR2 are MNHEY and SVGAGI. The CDR3 totals 13 residues. The ends were cut back, 2 bases at V and 5 bases at J, with 6 bases in the middle. The CDR3 sequence is CASSYGATGELFF. The CDR3 bases are TGTGCCAGCAGTTACGGAGCAACCGGGGAGCTGTTTTTT.

The chain uses TRBV7-9 and TRBJ1-4; 8 bases agree with TRBD1. The CDR3 contains 15 residues. J was trimmed by 4 bases and V by 5 bases; bases with no gene match: 6. CDR1 SEHNR and CDR2 FQNEAQ come from the germline V gene (reference sequence). CDR3 sequence reads: CASSPRQGLNEKLFF. CDR3 sequence (DNA): TGTGCCAGCAGCCCACGACAGGGGCTTAATGAAAAACTGTTTTTT.

The chain has TRBV11-2 and TRBJ1-3; D is perhaps TRBD1 (6 bases). Looked up from germline, CDR1 is SGHAT and CDR2 is FQNNGV. The CDR3 consists of 16 residues. With 5 bases removed from V and 0 bases from J, the gap between germline ends came to 14 bases. CDR3 sequence reads: CASSPMGGFSGNTIYF. The CDR3 bases are TGTGCCAGCAGCCCAATGGGGGGCTTCTCTGGAAACACCATATATTTT.

The chain uses TRBV24-1 and TRBJ2-1, with 11 bases lining up with TRBD1. Germline CDR1 reads KGHDR; CDR2 reads SFDVKD. V was pared by 5 bases and J by 7 bases, with 6 bases of the junction left unmatched. This CDR3 region has 15 residues. The CDR3 sequence is CATSGGDRGENEQFF. The CDR3, as DNA: TGTGCCACCAGTGGGGGGGACAGGGGGGAAAATGAGCAGTTCTTC.

This sequence joins TRBV5-6 and TRBJ2-7; 13 bases match TRBD2. With V trimmed by 4 bases and J by 3 bases, 4 bases remained unmatched. CDR1 SGHDT and CDR2 YYEEEE come from the germline V gene. The CDR3 spans 15 residues. Written as DNA, the CDR3 is TGTGCCAGCAGCATGGGACTAGCGGGAATCTACGAGCAGTACTTC. This encodes CASSMGLAGIYEQYF.

The gene calls are TRBV11-3 and TRBJ1-3, with a weak D call TRBD1 (6 bases). Trimming removed 6 bases from V and 0 bases from J, with 9 bases in between. Germline CDR1 reads SGHNT; CDR2 reads YENEEA. The CDR3 sequence is 14 residues long. DNA of the CDR3: TGTGCCAGCAGTTCGGACAGCTCTGGAAACACCATATATTTT. Its protein is CASSSDSSGNTIYF.

The chain employs TRBV3-1 (or the pseudogene TRBV3-2) and TRBJ2-5, with D unresolved. Germline assignment: CDR1 LGHDT and CDR2 YNNKEL (reference sequence). This CDR3 is built from 13 residues. Trimming removed 0 bases at V and 3 bases at J, with 5 bases between. The CDR3 is CASSQDSEETQYF. CDR3 bases: TGTGCCAGCAGCCAAGATTCGGAAGAGACCCAGTACTTC.

CDR3: CASSWRTSGNTGELFF. The CDR3 coding sequence is TGTGCCAGCAGTTGGAGGACTAGCGGGAACACCGGGGAGCTGTTTTTT. V is TRBV27 and J is TRBJ2-2; 10 bases agree with TRBD2. J gave up 1 base and V 4 bases, and 3 bases lay outside the gene matches. The CDR3 is made up of 16 amino acids. CDR1 MNHEY and CDR2 SMNVEV come from the germline V gene (reference sequence).